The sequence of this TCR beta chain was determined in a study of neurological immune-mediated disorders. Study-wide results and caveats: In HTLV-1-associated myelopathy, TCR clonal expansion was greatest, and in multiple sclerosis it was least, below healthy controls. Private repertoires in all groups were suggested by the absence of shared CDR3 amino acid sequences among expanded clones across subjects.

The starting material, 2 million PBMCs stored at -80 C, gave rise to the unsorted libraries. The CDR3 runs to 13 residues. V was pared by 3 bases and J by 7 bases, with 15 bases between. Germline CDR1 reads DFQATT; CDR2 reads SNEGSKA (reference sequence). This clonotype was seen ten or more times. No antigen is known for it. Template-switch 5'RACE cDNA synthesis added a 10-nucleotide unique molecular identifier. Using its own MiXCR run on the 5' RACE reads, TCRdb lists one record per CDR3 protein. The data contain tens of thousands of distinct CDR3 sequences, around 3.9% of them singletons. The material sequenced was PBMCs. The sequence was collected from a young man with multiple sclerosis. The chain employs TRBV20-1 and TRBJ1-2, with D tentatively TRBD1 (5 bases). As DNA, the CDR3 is TGCAGTGCTAGGATGGGGGAGGGTGGTGGCTACACCTTC. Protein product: CSARMGEGGGYTF.